The rows below give T cell receptor beta chains drawn from one sample of a study of identical twins. MiXCR was run by TCRdb on the 5' RACE reads, yielding one entry per CDR3 protein. This sample carries roughly 690,000 distinct CDR3 sequences, 21% of them seen once, and the ten largest clones take roughly 4%. These data were also filed under a second study, of T cells expressing NK-cell markers.

Sequenced sample: PBMCs. All receptors come from a woman under 30 in good health. The CDR3 runs from the conserved cysteine through the conserved F or W. A D gene is named only where the DNA matches it firmly. Only part of the rows carry a size: once, few, many, or a class if the clone is expanded.

-	TRBV7-2	TRBD1	16	TRBJ2-7	CASSKEPGQFYVEQYF	TGTGCCAGCAGCAAAGAACCGGGACAGTTCTATGTCGAGCAGTACTTC
many	TRBV12-3/TRBV12-4	-	12	TRBJ2-7	CASSFHQGITYF	TGTGCCAGCAGTTTCCATCAGGGGATTACGTACTTC
-	TRBV15	TRBD2	16	TRBJ2-3	CATSGRLAGGSDTQYF	TGTGCCACCAGCGGTCGACTAGCGGGGGGGTCAGATACGCAGTATTTT
-	TRBV20-1	TRBD2	15	TRBJ2-5	CSARDLAGVQETQYF	TGCAGTGCTAGAGATCTAGCGGGGGTCCAAGAGACCCAGTACTTC
-	TRBV5-1	-	12	TRBJ2-1	CASRQGIDEQFF	TGCGCCAGCAGGCAGGGTATCGATGAGCAGTTCTTC
few	TRBV5-1	TRBD1	12	TRBJ1-2	CASSGDRDGYTF	TGCGCCAGCAGCGGGGACAGGGATGGCTACACCTTC
once	TRBV7-2	-	13	TRBJ1-5	CASSSLIDQPQHF	TGTGCCAGCAGCTCCCTTATTGATCAGCCCCAGCATTTT
-	TRBV5-5	-	13	TRBJ1-1	CASSFDGFSEAFF	TGTGCCAGCAGCTTCGATGGGTTCTCTGAAGCTTTCTTT
-	TRBV7-8	-	14	TRBJ2-6	CASRSGLFANVLTF	TGTGCCAGCAGGAGCGGTCTCTTTGCCAACGTCCTGACTTTC
few	TRBV12-3/TRBV12-4	-	12	TRBJ2-7	CASSWTLDEQYF	TGTGCCAGCAGTTGGACACTCGACGAGCAGTACTTC
many	TRBV20-1	TRBD2	16	TRBJ2-1	CSARGLALSSYNEQFF	TGCAGTGCTAGGGGACTAGCATTGAGCTCCTACAATGAGCAGTTCTTC
few	TRBV21-1	-	14	TRBJ2-1	CASSKGTGDNEQFF	TGTGCCAGCAGCAAGGGAACAGGGGACAATGAGCAGTTCTTC
many	TRBV10-3	TRBD1	15	TRBJ2-1	CAISEPGQGIHEQFF	TGTGCCATCAGTGAACCGGGACAGGGGATTCATGAGCAGTTCTTC
few	TRBV6-5	-	16	TRBJ1-2	CASSYHRGQSNYGYTF	TGTGCCAGCAGTTACCATCGTGGACAGAGCAACTATGGCTACACCTTC
few	TRBV15	-	12	TRBJ2-2	CATSRNTGELFF	TGTGCCACCAGCAGAAACACCGGGGAGCTGTTTTTT
-	TRBV5-1	-	16	TRBJ2-1	CASSLEGGSLYNEQFF	TGCGCCAGCAGCTTGGAAGGGGGGAGTCTGTACAATGAGCAGTTCTTC
many	TRBV5-1	-	15	TRBJ2-3	CASSPTQGNSDTQYF	TGCGCCAGCAGCCCCACCCAAGGGAATTCAGATACGCAGTATTTT
-	TRBV4-2	-	17	TRBJ2-1	CASSRRGGLPDYNEQFF	TGTGCCAGCAGCCGAAGAGGGGGACTACCGGATTACAATGAGCAGTTCTTC
few	TRBV5-6	-	14	TRBJ2-5	CASRPGLLDETQYF	TGTGCCAGCAGACCGGGACTGTTAGACGAGACCCAGTACTTC
-	TRBV6-1	TRBD1	15	TRBJ2-7	CASSPQGKGTYEQYF	TGTGCCAGCAGCCCACAGGGGAAGGGCACCTACGAGCAGTACTTC
-	TRBV12-3/TRBV12-4	-	12	TRBJ2-2	CASSFTAGELFF	TGTGCCAGCAGTTTTACTGCCGGGGAGCTGTTTTTT
-	TRBV20-1	-	13	TRBJ1-1	CSARVGRTAEAFF	TGCAGTGCTAGAGTCGGTAGAACGGCTGAAGCTTTCTTT
once	TRBV24-1	TRBD2	17	TRBJ2-1	CATSDPGGAGGADEQFF	TGTGCCACCAGTGACCCCGGGGGAGCGGGGGGGGCGGATGAGCAGTTCTTC
few	TRBV4-3	TRBD2	17	TRBJ2-7	CASSQDSASGSVYEQYF	TGCGCCAGCAGCCAAGACTCGGCTAGCGGGAGTGTCTACGAGCAGTACTTC
-	TRBV12-3/TRBV12-4	-	11	TRBJ1-6	CASSLPGPLHF	TGTGCCAGCAGCCTCCCAGGACCCCTCCACTTT
-	TRBV12-3/TRBV12-4	-	17	TRBJ2-5	CASSVGRIIREVETQYF	TGTGCCAGCAGTGTGGGACGTATTATAAGGGAGGTTGAGACCCAGTACTTC
many	TRBV11-2	TRBD2	19	TRBJ2-7	CASSWTGLAGGRSSYEQYF	TGTGCCAGCAGCTGGACGGGACTAGCGGGAGGGAGGAGCTCCTACGAGCAGTACTTC
few	TRBV12-3/TRBV12-4	-	14	TRBJ2-7	CASSGGDRTYEQYF	TGTGCCAGCAGCGGGGGGGACAGGACCTACGAGCAGTACTTC
few	TRBV20-1	TRBD2	12	TRBJ2-7	CSAGGGPNEQYF	TGCAGTGCTGGGGGGGGACCTAACGAGCAGTACTTC
-	TRBV29-1	-	12	TRBJ2-5	CSVRTRQETQYF	TGCAGCGTTCGTACGCGCCAAGAGACCCAGTACTTC
-	TRBV12-3/TRBV12-4	TRBD2	15	TRBJ2-5	CASSLLAGEGETQYF	TGTGCCAGCAGTTTACTAGCGGGGGAGGGAGAGACCCAGTACTTC
-	TRBV20-1	TRBD2	13	TRBJ2-3	CSAPLTSEDTQYF	TGCAGTGCCCCCTTGACTAGCGAGGATACGCAGTATTTT